One and the same sample provided the 5 T cell receptor beta chains below, sequenced in a study of human T cells and chemical hapten exposure. TCRdb itself ran the RACE reads through MiXCR, one entry per CDR3 protein. The sample gives roughly 120,000 distinct CDR3 sequences, about an eighth of which show up once; 1.3% to 1.5% is in the top ten. Time point specified: patch test 1, 2 weeks after DPC sensitization. Sample treatment: therapeutic diphenylcyclopropenone sensitization with weekly scalp DPC. This material consisted of whole blood, taken in connection with sensitization to the hapten diphenylcyclopropenone (DPC). The receptor source for this set is a woman aged 45-60 years with alopecia areata. Some clones in this sample may be carry-over from other donors' samples.

The chain uses TRBV14 and TRBJ2-1, with TRBD2 identical over 10 bases. CDR1 SGHDN and CDR2 FVKESK come from the germline V gene. J lost 4 bases, V lost 2 bases, and 5 bases had no gene match. This CDR3 is built from 16 residues. CDR3 loop: CASSQRTSGFYNEQFF. The CDR3 DNA is TGTGCCAGCAGCCAAAGGACTAGCGGCTTTTACAATGAGCAGTTCTTC.

This clonotype has ten or more counts. The genes are TRBV12-3 or TRBV12-4 and TRBJ1-1; 7 bases are shared with TRBD1. V lost 5 bases and J lost 5; bases outside the gene matches: 11. This CDR3 comprises 15 residues. CDR3 nucleotide sequence: TGTGCCAGCAGTCCCCGACAGGGTTTGGATACTGAAGCTTTCTTT. Its protein is CASSPRQGLDTEAFF.

This clonotype showed up just a few times. The chain uses TRBV7-2 and TRBJ2-2; D uncertain. The CDR3 runs to 15 residues. The V gene's germline CDR1 is SGHTA and CDR2 FQGNSA. Between the trimmed V and J ends, which lost 1 base and 5 bases, there was a span of 11 bases. The CDR3 protein is CASSLVLRATGELFF. The DNA for the CDR3 is TGTGCCAGCAGCTTAGTCCTCCGCGCAACCGGGGAGCTGTTTTTT.

This clonotype was counted between two and nine times. V usage is TRBV24-1 and J usage is TRBJ2-5, with 8 bases lining up with TRBD1. Germline V gene lookup returns CDR1 KGHDR and CDR2 SFDVKD. This CDR3 is built from 14 residues. After removal of 5 bases from V and 5 bases from J, the junction contained 6 bases not matched to a gene. Here the CDR3 reads CATSGPGGLETQYF. For the CDR3, the DNA is TGTGCCACCAGTGGGCCAGGGGGCTTGGAGACCCAGTACTTC.

This clonotype showed up many times. The J gene is TRBJ2-3, the V gene TRBV4-1, with 7 bases lining up with TRBD1. J lost 5 bases, V lost 1 base, and 15 bases had no gene match. This CDR3 spans 18 amino acids. Germline lookup yields CDR1 MGHRA and CDR2 YSYEKL. In DNA form, the CDR3 reads TGCGCCAGCAGCCAAGGGGCACAGGGGTCCCCGTATATAGATACGCAGTATTTT. This translates into CASSQGAQGSPYIDTQYF.